The 10 T cell receptor beta chains given below trace back to one sample, sequenced in a study of shared clonotypes between healthy human individuals. Sequenced by immunoSEQ multiplex PCR; TCRdb stores in-frame clones only, minus some. This sample yields around 1.9 million clones, of which about 92% are seen a single time; more than 1.5% belongs to the top ten. Cells designated naive CD8 were CD45RO-negative and were positively selected for CCR7, with terminally differentiated effector memory CD45RA+ cells excluded. Sequences were obtained from naive CD8+ T cells from PBMCs. Receptor source: a man younger than 35 in good health. Some clones in this sample may be carry-over from other donors' samples.

The chain is built from TRBV14 and TRBJ1-1, with D unclear. The CDR3 loop spans 9 amino acids. The V gene's germline CDR1 is SGHDN and CDR2 FVKESK. The V end was cut by 3 bases, the J end by 8 bases, with 1 base between. The CDR3 coding sequence is TGTGCCAGCAGCCAGGAAGCTTTCTTT. This encodes CASSQEAFF. Looking up the rest from reference TRBV14 and TRBJ1-1 gives the full variable domain: EAGVTQFPSHSVIEKGQTVTLRCDPISGHDNLYWYRRVMGKEIKFLLHFVKESKQDESGMPNNRFLAERTGGTYSTLKVQPAELEDSGVYFCASSQEAFFGQGTRLTVV.

The rearrangement uses TRBV7-9 and TRBJ2-3; D gene unclear. The CDR3 is 16 residues long. Trimming stripped 0 bases from V and 0 bases from J, with 10 bases between. Germline-derived CDR1 and CDR2 are SEHNR and FQNEAQ (reference sequence). CDR3 DNA sequence: TGTGCCAGCAGCTTAGCTCCTCTAGATAGCACAGATACGCAGTATTTT. It yields the protein CASSLAPLDSTDTQYF.

This clone was recorded only once. Within the sample, other DNA sequences also encode this same CDR3. The CDR3 DNA sequence: TGTGCCAGCAGCTTAGGGGATTCTGGAAACACCATATATTTT. It yields the protein CASSLGDSGNTIYF. This chain links TRBV5-4 with TRBJ1-3; the D gene is possibly TRBD1 (5 bases). Trimming took 2 bases from V and 1 from J, leaving 7 bases between them. The CDR3 covers 14 residues. Per germline, CDR1 SGHNT and CDR2 YYREEE (reference sequence).

This clone was observed a single time. The chain carries TRBV10-3 and TRBJ2-7; D call uncertain. Germline V CDR1 and CDR2: ENHRY, SYGVKD. The CDR3 length is 15 residues. V was clipped by 0 bases and J by 3 bases, with 12 bases between them. The CDR3: CAISESAAADYEQYF. The CDR3 DNA reads as TGTGCCATCAGTGAGTCGGCGGCCGCAGACTACGAGCAGTACTTC.

The rearrangement links TRBV6-1 to TRBJ2-1, with TRBD2 matching 7 bases. The CDR3 is made up of 13 amino acids. Germline-derived CDR1 and CDR2 are MNHNS and SASEGT. Trimming cost V 7 bases and J 9 bases; bases outside gene matches: 9. The CDR3 here is CASTGGSASEQFF. As DNA, the CDR3 is TGTGCCAGCACGGGCGGGAGCGCCAGTGAGCAGTTCTTC.

The chain links TRBV5-1 to TRBJ2-7; unclear D gene. Germline loops: CDR1 SGHRS, CDR2 YFSETQ. Deletions cut 4 bases from V and 5 bases from J, with 13 bases between. This CDR3 is built from 13 residues. The CDR3 is CASSPTRADEQYF. The CDR3 nucleotides are TGCGCCAGCAGCCCAACTCGAGCCGACGAGCAGTACTTC.

This chain links TRBV28 with TRBJ1-5, with D perhaps TRBD1 (5 bases). This CDR3 region has 14 residues. From germline, CDR1 is MDHEN and CDR2 SYDVKM. The V gene lost 7 bases and the J gene lost 9 bases, with 19 bases spanning the gap. The CDR3 is CASTSPTDMGPQHF. CDR3 bases: TGTGCCAGCACCTCCCCGACGGACATGGGGCCCCAGCATTTT.

The CDR3 here is CASRGDRGYTEAFF. In DNA form, the CDR3 reads TGTGCCAGCCGCGGGGACAGGGGTTACACTGAAGCTTTCTTT. The chain uses TRBV7-9 and TRBJ1-1, with 10 bases matching TRBD1. The germline CDR1 and CDR2 sequences are SEHNR and FQNEAQ (reference sequence). The CDR3 length is 14 residues. With 8 bases clipped from V and 3 bases from J, the junction kept 6 bases outside the gene matches. Combining the CDR3 with reference TRBV7-9 and TRBJ1-1 gives the whole variable domain DTGVSQNPRHKITKRGQNVTFRCDPISEHNRLYWYRQTLGQGPEFLTYFQNEAQLEKSRLLSDRFSAERPKGSFSTLEIQRTEQGDSAMYLCASRGDRGYTEAFFGQGTRLTVV.

Concerning this clone itself: Distinct nucleotide sequences in the sample also encode this CDR3. The rearrangement uses TRBV10-2 and TRBJ2-7, with 8 bases aligning to TRBD1. From germline, CDR1 is WSHSY and CDR2 SAAADI. V shed 0 bases and J 3 bases; nucleotides not matched to a gene: 4. The CDR3 consists of 15 residues. The CDR3 loop reads CASSESGTGLYEQYF. The DNA for the CDR3 is TGCGCCAGCAGTGAGTCGGGGACAGGCCTCTACGAGCAGTACTTC.

In regard to this clone: The sample holds other DNA sequences that translate to the same CDR3. The chain recombines TRBV9 with TRBJ2-7; D gene unclear. V lost 0 bases to trimming and J lost 4 bases, with 5 bases between them. The CDR3 has 12 amino acids. Per germline, CDR1 SGDLS and CDR2 YYNGEE. The CDR3 spells CASSVAGYEQYF. The CDR3 DNA reads TGTGCCAGCAGCGTAGCCGGATACGAGCAGTACTTC.